This T cell receptor (beta chain) was sequenced in a study of blood T cell repertoires in COVID-19. The V gene lost 2 bases and the J gene lost 0 bases, with 7 bases spanning the gap. This CDR3 spans 14 amino acids. Looked up from germline, CDR1 is SGHVS and CDR2 is FQNEAQ. In the original analysis: By means of reference gene primer amplification, nucleated cell counts were estimated. The method was immunoSEQ multiplex PCR; TCRdb's version includes in-frame clones alone and lacks a portion of them. From that table come the V and J calls and clone size; the DNA was used to work out D and trimming. The profile covers 130,000 to 150,000 clones, with 75% to 85% appearing a single time and about an eighth taken by the ten largest.

The source material was peripheral blood. The receptor was isolated from a man aged 55 to 70 with active or convalescent COVID-19. This chain links TRBV7-8 with TRBJ1-1, with D hard to call. The CDR3 nucleotides read TGTGCCAGCAGCTTAACAAACATGAACACTGAAGCTTTCTTT. Translated, it gives CASSLTNMNTEAFF.